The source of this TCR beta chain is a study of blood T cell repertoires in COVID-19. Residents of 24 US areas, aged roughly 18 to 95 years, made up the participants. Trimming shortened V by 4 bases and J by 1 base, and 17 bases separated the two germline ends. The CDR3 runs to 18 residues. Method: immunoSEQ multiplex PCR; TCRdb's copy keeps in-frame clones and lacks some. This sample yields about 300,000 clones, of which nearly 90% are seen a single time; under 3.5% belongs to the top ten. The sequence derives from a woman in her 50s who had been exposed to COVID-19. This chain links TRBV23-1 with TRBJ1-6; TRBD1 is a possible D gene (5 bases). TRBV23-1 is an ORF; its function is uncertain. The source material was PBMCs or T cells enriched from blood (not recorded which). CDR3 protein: CASSLPTDMRSYNSPLHF. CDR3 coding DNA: TGCGCCAGCAGTCTTCCGACAGATATGAGATCCTATAATTCACCCCTCCACTTT.